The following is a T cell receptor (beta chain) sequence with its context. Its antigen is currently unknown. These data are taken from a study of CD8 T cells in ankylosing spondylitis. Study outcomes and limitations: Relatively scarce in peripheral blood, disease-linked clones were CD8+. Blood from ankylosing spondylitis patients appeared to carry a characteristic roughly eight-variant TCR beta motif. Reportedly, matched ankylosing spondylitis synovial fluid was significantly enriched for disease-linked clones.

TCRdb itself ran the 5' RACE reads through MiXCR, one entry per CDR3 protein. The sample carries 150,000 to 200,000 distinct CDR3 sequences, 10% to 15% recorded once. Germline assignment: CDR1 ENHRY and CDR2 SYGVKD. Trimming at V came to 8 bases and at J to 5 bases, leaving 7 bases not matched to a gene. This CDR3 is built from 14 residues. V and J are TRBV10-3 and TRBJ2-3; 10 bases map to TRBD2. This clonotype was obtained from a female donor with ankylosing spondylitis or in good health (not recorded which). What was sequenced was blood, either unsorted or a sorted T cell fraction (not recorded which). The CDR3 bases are TGTGCCATCTCCCCGCCTAGCGGGGGAGATACGCAGTATTTT. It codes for CAISPPSGGDTQYF.